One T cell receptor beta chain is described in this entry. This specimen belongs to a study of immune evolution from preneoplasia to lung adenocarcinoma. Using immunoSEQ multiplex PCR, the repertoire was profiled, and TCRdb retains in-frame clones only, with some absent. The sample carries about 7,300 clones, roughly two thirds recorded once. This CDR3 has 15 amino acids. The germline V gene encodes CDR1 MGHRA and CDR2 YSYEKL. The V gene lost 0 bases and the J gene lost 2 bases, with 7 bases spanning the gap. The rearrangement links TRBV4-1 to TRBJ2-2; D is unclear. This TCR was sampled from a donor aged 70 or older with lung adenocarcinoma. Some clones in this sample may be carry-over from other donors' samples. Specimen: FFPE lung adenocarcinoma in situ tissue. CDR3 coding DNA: TGCGCCAGCAGCCAAGAATGGACCAACACCGGGGAGCTGTTTTTT. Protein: CASSQEWTNTGELFF.